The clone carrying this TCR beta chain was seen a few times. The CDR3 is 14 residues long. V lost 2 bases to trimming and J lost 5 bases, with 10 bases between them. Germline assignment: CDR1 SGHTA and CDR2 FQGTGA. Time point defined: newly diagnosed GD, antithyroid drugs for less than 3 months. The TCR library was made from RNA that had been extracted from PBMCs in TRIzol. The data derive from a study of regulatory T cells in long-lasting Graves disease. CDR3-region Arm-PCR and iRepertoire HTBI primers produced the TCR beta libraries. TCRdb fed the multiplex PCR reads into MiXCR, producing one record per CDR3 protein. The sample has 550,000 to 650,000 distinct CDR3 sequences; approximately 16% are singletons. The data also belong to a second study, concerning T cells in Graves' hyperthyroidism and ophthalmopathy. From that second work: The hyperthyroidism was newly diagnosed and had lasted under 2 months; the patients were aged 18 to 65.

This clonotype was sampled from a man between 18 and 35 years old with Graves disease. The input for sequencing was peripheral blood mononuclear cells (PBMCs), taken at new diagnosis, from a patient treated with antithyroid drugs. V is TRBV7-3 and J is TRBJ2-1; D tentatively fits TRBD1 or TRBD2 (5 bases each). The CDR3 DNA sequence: TGTGCCAGCAGCTTATCGGGGACGAACAATGAGCAGTTCTTC. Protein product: CASSLSGTNNEQFF.